Presented here are 3 T cell receptor beta chains from one specimen sequenced in a study of T cell responses to AZD1222 COVID-19 vaccine. Sequenced by immunoSEQ multiplex PCR; TCRdb stores in-frame clones only, minus some. The sample has 150,000 to 200,000 clones, approximately 90% seen once; the top ten hold about 4%. The material sequenced was peripheral blood, taken 28 days after the second dose of the MenACWY control vaccine. Every receptor here comes from an adult who received the MenACWY meningococcal vaccine as a control.

There are a few counts of this clone. The chain uses TRBV14 and TRBJ1-6; 10 bases match TRBD1. The V gene end was trimmed by 1 base and the J gene end by 10 bases; junction bases not matched to a gene: 10. Germline values: CDR1 SGHDN, CDR2 FVKESK. The CDR3 runs to 17 residues. This CDR3 reads CASSQGTAGTGVSPLHF. The CDR3 DNA sequence: TGTGCCAGCAGCCAAGGCACCGCCGGGACAGGGGTCTCACCCCTCCACTTT.

The chain uses TRBV10-1 and TRBJ1-1; 8 nucleotides agree with TRBD1. CDR3 length: 17 amino acids. J lost 4 bases, V lost 6 bases, and 16 bases had no gene match. Germline V gene sequence: CDR1 WNHNN, CDR2 SYGVQD (reference sequence). CDR3 nucleotides: TGCGCCAGCAGAGACGCGCATCAGGGGGCAGGGTTCACTGAAGCTTTCTTT. Translating it yields CASRDAHQGAGFTEAFF.

The V and J genes are TRBV30 and TRBJ2-7; 9 nucleotides agree with TRBD1. From germline, CDR1 is GTSNPN and CDR2 SVGIG (reference sequence). With V trimmed by 5 bases and J by 2 bases, 7 bases remained unmatched. This CDR3 has 14 amino acids. CDR3 sequence reads: CAWVMTGGPYEQYF. DNA of the CDR3: TGTGCCTGGGTAATGACAGGGGGTCCCTACGAGCAGTACTTC.